This T cell receptor beta chain was captured by sequencing in a study of early T cells in non-severe SARS-CoV-2 infection. Overall study: Sequencing input comprised bulk RNA from unsorted whole blood; chain pairing was not available. Findings of the study overall: The VDJdb matching leaned toward anti-spike CD8 responses and overlooked private and CD4 specificities.

Comments on this clonotype: The antigen remains undetermined.

Individual cDNA molecules were tagged with unique molecular identifiers, the study reported. MiXCR, run by TCRdb on the 5' RACE reads, gives a single entry per CDR3 protein. Among about 69,000 distinct CDR3 sequences listed, roughly 4.6% were seen once. Sequenced here: whole blood, sampled at baseline. This TCR was recovered from an adult who was a healthcare worker with PCR-confirmed SARS-CoV-2 infection or an uninfected control (not recorded which). The donor label of this sample is uncertain.

The CDR3 nucleotides are TGTGCCACCAGCAGTAACCCGAGGCAGGGAGGGCAGCCCCAGCATTTT. This sequence encodes CATSSNPRQGGQPQHF. The chain joins TRBV15 to TRBJ1-5, with D tentatively TRBD1 (5 bases). V was trimmed by 3 bases and J by 7 bases, leaving 19 bases between them. CDR1 is LNHNV, CDR2 YYDKDF, per germline (reference sequence). The CDR3 contains 16 residues. The whole variable domain, remainder taken from reference TRBV15 and TRBJ1-5, is DAMVIQNPRYQVTQFGKPVTLSCSQTLNHNVMYWYQQKSSQAPKLLFHYYDKDFNNEADTPDNFQSRRPNTSFCFLDIRSPGLGDTAMYLCATSSNPRQGGQPQHFGDGTRLSIL.